The 30 T cell receptor beta chains below come from one sample, sequenced in a study of PD-1 blockade in mismatch repair-deficient tumors. Clones were read by immunoSEQ multiplex PCR, and TCRdb kept only the in-frame ones, dropping some. The data hold about 51,000 clones, with 81% observed a single time. The material was peripheral blood, obtained 20 weeks after starting pembrolizumab. Receptors were obtained from an adult with mismatch repair-deficient cancer.

This chain joins TRBV11-2 and TRBJ2-5, with D maybe TRBD1 (6 bases). Germline V gives CDR1 SGHAT, CDR2 FQNNGV. V was pared by 5 bases and J by 2 bases, with 12 bases between. The CDR3 totals 14 residues. The CDR3 protein is CASSRGGLQETQYF. CDR3 in DNA: TGTGCCAGCAGCCGAGGGGGTTTACAAGAGACCCAGTACTTC.

This rearrangement joins TRBV6-1 to TRBJ2-6; D is ambiguous. The CDR3 length is 17 residues. CDR1 is MNHNS, CDR2 SASEGT, per germline. V dropped 4 bases and J dropped 7 bases, with 20 bases sitting between them. DNA for the CDR3: TGTGCCAGCAGTGTCTCCCGGGTGGCAAAAGGAGCCAACGTCCTGACTTTC. It is translated as CASSVSRVAKGANVLTF.

The chain combines TRBV4-1 with TRBJ2-3; 16 positions match TRBD2. Unmatched junction bases numbered 9, after V lost 0 bases and J lost 3 bases. The length of the CDR3 is 20 residues. Germline CDR1 is MGHRA and CDR2 is YSYEKL. The CDR3 bases are TGCGCCAGCAGCCAAGAGGGGACTAGCGGGAGGGCCGCTGGAACAGATACGCAGTATTTT. It translates to CASSQEGTSGRAAGTDTQYF.

The rearrangement uses TRBV19 and TRBJ1-2, with D unclear. This CDR3 comprises 14 residues. With 1 base removed from V and 0 bases from J, the gap between germline ends came to 6 bases. CDR1 and CDR2 (germline): LNHDA, SQIVND (reference sequence). CDR3 sequence: CASSIAGANYGYTF. CDR3 in DNA: TGTGCCAGTAGTATAGCCGGCGCTAACTATGGCTACACCTTC.

J is TRBJ1-3 and V is TRBV18; 7 nucleotides align to TRBD1. Germline-derived CDR1 and CDR2 are KGHSH and LQKENI. The junction had 12 bases not matched to a gene; V was cut back by 0 bases and J by 1 base. The CDR3 length is 19 residues. CDR3 nucleotide sequence: TGTGCCAGCTCACCACCGCCTGGGACAGAGCCGAAGTCTGGAAACACCATATATTTT. Its translation is CASSPPPGTEPKSGNTIYF.

The chain has TRBV6-5 and TRBJ1-5, with 7 bases identical to TRBD1. The V segment lost 10 bases and the J segment 5 bases; nucleotides outside the gene matches: 8. This CDR3 contains 13 residues. The germline CDR1 and CDR2 sequences are MNHEY and SVGAGI. DNA for the CDR3: TGTGCCATTTCACAGGGGCTGGATCAGCCCCAGCATTTT. Translating it yields CAISQGLDQPQHF.

This chain joins TRBV27 and TRBJ2-7; 7 nucleotides align to TRBD2. V dropped 3 bases and J dropped 2; count of bases not matched to a gene: 4. Germline V gene data show CDR1 as MNHEY and CDR2 as SMNVEV (reference sequence). The CDR3 runs 14 residues. CDR3 DNA: TGTGCCAGCAGTTTTGCGGGGGTGACCTACGAGCAGTACTTC. Translation gives CASSFAGVTYEQYF.

J is TRBJ2-7 and V is TRBV6-5; 7 bases match TRBD1. This CDR3 spans 16 amino acids. Germline lookup yields CDR1 MNHEY and CDR2 SVGAGI. J gave up 2 bases and V 1 base, and 8 bases lay outside the gene matches. DNA for the CDR3: TGTGCCAGCAGTTACTTAAGACAGGGCACCCCCTACGAGCAGTACTTC. This translates into CASSYLRQGTPYEQYF.

The chain carries TRBV21-1 and TRBJ1-1. TRBV21-1 is designated a pseudogene. The CDR3 is 18 amino acids. CDR3 coding DNA: TGTGCCAGCAGCTTAACCGGGACCTTCCCATTCACGAACACTGAAGCTTTCTTT. Protein product: CASSLTGTFPFTNTEAFF.

The V call is TRBV5-1, the J call TRBJ2-1; TRBD1 matches 10 bases. V shed 7 bases, J shed 5 bases, and the junction held 3 bases outside the gene matches. This CDR3 is built from 13 residues. Per the germline V gene, CDR1 is SGHRS and CDR2 is YFSETQ. The CDR3 region is CASDRGPNNEQFF. CDR3 DNA: TGCGCCAGCGACAGGGGGCCCAACAATGAGCAGTTCTTC.

This clone was seen more than once but under ten times. This rearrangement joins TRBV27 to TRBJ2-7; D is unresolved. The ends were cut back, 3 bases at V and 3 bases at J, with 12 bases in the middle. The germline V gene encodes CDR1 MNHEY and CDR2 SMNVEV (reference sequence). The CDR3 sequence is 14 residues long. Here the CDR3 reads CASSLDGTHYEQYF. The CDR3 nucleotides are TGTGCCAGCAGTTTGGACGGTACTCACTACGAGCAGTACTTC.

Turning to this clone: Within the sample, other DNA sequences also encode this same CDR3. The chain recombines TRBV27 with TRBJ2-5; 14 positions match TRBD2. The CDR3 spans 16 residues. Germline trimming cut 5 bases from V and 4 bases from J; bases unmatched to any gene: 6. Germline V CDR1 and CDR2: MNHEY, SMNVEV (reference sequence). Here the CDR3 reads CASSRGTSGRSETQYF. In nucleotides, the CDR3 is TGTGCCAGCAGTCGTGGGACTAGCGGGAGATCAGAGACCCAGTACTTC.

This chain connects TRBV11-2 to TRBJ1-3, with a tentative D call TRBD1 (5 bases). Between the trimmed V and J ends, which lost 5 bases and 0 bases, there was a span of 17 bases. The CDR3 has 17 amino acids. The V gene's germline CDR1 is SGHAT and CDR2 FQNNGV. The CDR3 region is CASSMTYRSTSGNTIYF. DNA for the CDR3: TGTGCCAGCAGCATGACTTACAGGTCCACCTCTGGAAACACCATATATTTT.

The rearrangement uses TRBV20-1 and TRBJ2-5; the D is unclear. This CDR3 is built from 11 residues. V lost 7 bases to trimming and J lost 5 bases, with 11 bases between them. Germline assignment: CDR1 DFQATT and CDR2 SNEGSKA (reference sequence). Written as DNA, the CDR3 is TGCAGTGGGGGTCACCGGGAGACCCAGTACTTC. Residues: CSGGHRETQYF.

The rearrangement links TRBV6-6 to TRBJ1-2; possible D gene TRBD1, 6 bases. Germline V gene lookup returns CDR1 MNHNY and CDR2 SVGAGI (reference sequence). V lost 5 bases and J 8 bases, leaving 12 bases between the germline ends. The CDR3 spans 12 residues. CDR3 in amino acids: CASSPGAGGYTF. As DNA, the CDR3 is TGTGCCAGCAGTCCAGGGGCGGGGGGCTACACCTTC.

The rearrangement links TRBV4-1 to TRBJ2-5; D could derive from TRBD1 or TRBD2 (5 bases each). Trimming removed 2 bases at V and 4 bases at J, with 23 bases between. The V gene's germline CDR1 is MGHRA and CDR2 YSYEKL. This CDR3 comprises 18 residues. CDR3 sequence reads: CASSQKPPLAQGRETQYF. The CDR3 nucleotides are TGCGCCAGCAGCCAAAAACCCCCTTTAGCGCAGGGCAGAGAGACCCAGTACTTC.

The chain carries TRBV6-5 and TRBJ2-7, with 8 bases fitting TRBD1. This CDR3 has 15 residues. Germline trimming cut 6 bases from V and 0 bases from J; bases unmatched to any gene: 7. Germline CDR1 is MNHEY and CDR2 is SVGAGI. The CDR3 here is CASSKDRGPSYEQYF. The CDR3 DNA reads TGTGCCAGCAGCAAAGACAGGGGTCCCTCCTACGAGCAGTACTTC.

This clone showed up just a few times. Here the CDR3 reads CASSLAGVGYEQYF. The CDR3 region has the DNA TGTGCCAGCAGCTTGGCGGGAGTGGGCTACGAGCAGTACTTC. The chain is built from TRBV5-4 and TRBJ2-7; D may be TRBD2 (6 bases). Trimming took off 0 bases at V and 3 bases at J, with 10 bases between the two ends. Per the germline V gene, CDR1 is SGHNT and CDR2 is YYREEE (reference sequence). The length of the CDR3 is 14 residues. The full variable domain, rest sourced from reference TRBV5-4 and TRBJ2-7, is ETGVTQSPTHLIKTRGQQVTLRCSSQSGHNTVSWYQQALGQGPQFIFQYYREEENGRGNFPPRFSGLQFPNYSSELNVNALELDDSALYLCASSLAGVGYEQYFGPGTRLTVT.

The CDR3: CARSTLASGYNEQFF. In nucleotides, the CDR3 is TGTGCCAGAAGCACCTTGGCTAGCGGCTACAATGAGCAGTTCTTC. The chain couples TRBV7-5 to TRBJ2-1; the D segment call TRBD2 is taken from the table without a DNA check. TRBV7-5 is recorded as a pseudogene. The CDR3 spans 15 residues.

V gene TRBV6-6 combines with J gene TRBJ1-5; 7 bases line up with TRBD1. The CDR3 covers 14 residues. Germline V CDR1 and CDR2: MNHNY, SVGAGI (reference sequence). V shed 8 bases and J 0 bases; nucleotides not matched to a gene: 4. The CDR3 protein is CASLRDSSNQPQHF. DNA for the CDR3: TGTGCCAGCTTGCGGGACAGTAGCAATCAGCCCCAGCATTTT.

V and J are TRBV5-1 and TRBJ1-1, with 12 bases aligning to TRBD1. Germline loops: CDR1 SGHRS, CDR2 YFSETQ. The CDR3 is 17 amino acids. V trimming: 0 bases; J trimming: 4 bases; junction bases outside the gene matches: 7. As DNA, the CDR3 is TGCGCCAGCAGCTTGGAAGGGACAGGGGGCAGAGGCACTGAAGCTTTCTTT. It encodes CASSLEGTGGRGTEAFF.

The rearrangement uses TRBV4-2 and TRBJ1-1; weak D call: TRBD1 (5 bases). This CDR3 is 15 amino acids long. The germline V gene encodes CDR1 LGHNA and CDR2 YNFKEQ. Trimming shortened V by 2 bases and J by 4 bases, and 14 bases separated the two germline ends. The CDR3, as DNA: TGTGCCAGCAGCCAAACAACAGGCGTGAGCACTGAAGCTTTCTTT. This encodes CASSQTTGVSTEAFF.

The chain is built from TRBV6-5 and TRBJ2-5, with 7 bases aligning to TRBD1. The CDR3 length is 13 residues. V gave up 10 bases and J gave up 3 bases; unmatched junction bases: 8. The germline V gene encodes CDR1 MNHEY and CDR2 SVGAGI. The DNA of the CDR3 is TGTGCCACCCAAAACCAGGGGGAAGAGACCCAGTACTTC. Its translation is CATQNQGEETQYF.

The chain uses TRBV2 and TRBJ1-2, with TRBD1 as a possible D gene (5 bases). Trimming shortened V by 4 bases and J by 8 bases, and 8 bases separated the two germline ends. The CDR3 totals 11 residues. The V gene's germline CDR1 is SNHLY and CDR2 FYNNEI. CDR3 nucleotide sequence: TGTGCCAGCAGTGTAGGGGTAGGCTACACCTTC. Translated, it gives CASSVGVGYTF. The entire variable domain, with the rest obtained from reference TRBV2 and TRBJ1-2, is as follows: EPEVTQTPSHQVTQMGQEVILRCVPISNHLYFYWYRQILGQKVEFLVSFYNNEISEKSEIFDDQFSVERPDGSNFTLKIRSTKLEDSAMYFCASSVGVGYTFGSGTRLTVV.

This clone appeared a single time. The chain links TRBV28 to TRBJ2-7; D could derive from TRBD1 or TRBD2 (5 bases each). The germline V gene has CDR1 MDHEN and CDR2 SYDVKM. CDR3 length equals 16 residues. Between the trimmed V and J ends, which lost 5 bases and 3 bases, there was a span of 20 bases. The CDR3 DNA follows: TGTGCCAGCAGTGTAGAGTCCGGGGCCAATCTCTACGAGCAGTACTTC. Amino acids: CASSVESGANLYEQYF.

V gene TRBV7-9 combines with J gene TRBJ2-1; TRBD1 agrees at 10 bases. The J segment lost 3 bases and the V segment lost 5 bases, leaving 7 bases of the junction unmatched. This CDR3 spans 16 amino acids. Germline CDR1 SEHNR, CDR2 FQNEAQ (reference sequence). The CDR3 reads CASSPQGQGFYNEQFF. The CDR3 bases are TGTGCCAGCAGCCCGCAGGGACAGGGGTTCTACAATGAGCAGTTCTTC.

This clone was seen a handful of times. CDR3: CASRSGSSRSYEQYF. CDR3 DNA: TGTGCCAGCAGATCCGGGTCGTCCCGCTCCTACGAGCAGTACTTC. This sequence joins TRBV7-9 and TRBJ2-7, with D unresolved. The V end was cut by 6 bases, the J end by 0 bases, with 15 bases between. The CDR3 spans 15 residues. Germline V CDR1 and CDR2: SEHNR, FQNEAQ (reference sequence).

The V and J genes are TRBV7-2 and TRBJ2-3; D is uncertain. The ends were cut back, 2 bases at V and 6 bases at J, with 12 bases in the middle. Per the germline V gene, CDR1 is SGHTA and CDR2 is FQGNSA. The CDR3 extends over 14 amino acids. CDR3 in amino acids: CASSLTSPRDTQYF. The CDR3 bases are TGTGCCAGCAGCTTAACAAGCCCGAGGGATACGCAGTATTTT.

The chain joins TRBV19 to TRBJ1-4, with TRBD1 matching 7 bases. Trimming cost V 5 bases and J 7 bases; bases outside gene matches: 7. Germline values: CDR1 LNHDA, CDR2 SQIVND (reference sequence). The CDR3 runs 14 residues. The CDR3 loop reads CASSPRGLSEKLFF. The CDR3 DNA is TGTGCCAGTAGTCCGAGGGGGCTAAGTGAAAAACTGTTTTTT.

The gene calls are TRBV5-5 and TRBJ1-1; D remains ambiguous. Germline lookup yields CDR1 SGHKS and CDR2 YYEKEE (reference sequence). Trimming left V 4 bases short and J 2 bases short, with 3 bases between. The CDR3 runs 11 residues. CDR3 protein: CASSTNTEAFF. In DNA form, the CDR3 reads TGTGCCAGCAGCACCAACACTGAAGCTTTCTTT. The complete variable domain, with remaining parts taken from reference TRBV5-5 and TRBJ1-1, reads DAGVTQSPTHLIKTRGQQVTLRCSPISGHKSVSWYQQVLGQGPQFIFQYYEKEERGRGNFPDRFSARQFPNYSSELNVNALLLGDSALYLCASSTNTEAFFGQGTRLTVV.